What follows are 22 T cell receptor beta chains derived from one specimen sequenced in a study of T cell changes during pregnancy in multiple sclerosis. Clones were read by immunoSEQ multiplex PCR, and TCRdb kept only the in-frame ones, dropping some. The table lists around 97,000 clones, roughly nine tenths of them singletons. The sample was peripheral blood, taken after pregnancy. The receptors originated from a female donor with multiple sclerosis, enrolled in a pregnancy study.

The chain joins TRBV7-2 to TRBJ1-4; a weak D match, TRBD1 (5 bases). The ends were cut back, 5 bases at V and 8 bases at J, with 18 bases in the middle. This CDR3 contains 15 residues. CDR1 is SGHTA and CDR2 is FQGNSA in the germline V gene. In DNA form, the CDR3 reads TGTGCCAGCAGCATGGGGGGATCGGGGAGGGAAAAACTGTTTTTT. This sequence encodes CASSMGGSGREKLFF.

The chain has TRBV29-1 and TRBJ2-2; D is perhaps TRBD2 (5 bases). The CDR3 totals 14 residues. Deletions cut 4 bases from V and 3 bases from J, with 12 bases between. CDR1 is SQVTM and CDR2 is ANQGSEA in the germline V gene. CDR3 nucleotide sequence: TGCAGCGTTGGTCGGGGTGTCGACACCGGGGAGCTGTTTTTT. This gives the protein CSVGRGVDTGELFF.

CDR3 residues: CASSIGRGGTPYEQYF. CDR3 nucleotides: TGTGCCAGTAGTATAGGAAGAGGAGGTACCCCCTACGAGCAGTACTTC. The chain employs TRBV19 and TRBJ2-7; possible D gene TRBD2, 5 bases. The CDR3 is 16 residues long. Germline lookup yields CDR1 LNHDA and CDR2 SQIVND (reference sequence). The V gene lost 1 base and the J gene lost 2 bases, with 15 bases spanning the gap.

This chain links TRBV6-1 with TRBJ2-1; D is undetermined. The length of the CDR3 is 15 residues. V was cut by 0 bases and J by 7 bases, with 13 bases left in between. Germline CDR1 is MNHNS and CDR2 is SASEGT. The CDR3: CASSEAPYAENEQFF. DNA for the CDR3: TGTGCCAGCAGTGAAGCGCCCTATGCGGAGAATGAGCAGTTCTTC.

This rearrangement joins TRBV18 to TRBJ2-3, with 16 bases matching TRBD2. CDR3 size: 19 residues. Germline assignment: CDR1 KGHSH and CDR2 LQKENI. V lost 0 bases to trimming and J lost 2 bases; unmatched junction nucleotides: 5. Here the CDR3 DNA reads TGTGCCAGCTCACCACCGGGACTAGCGGGGGGGCAAGTCACAGATACGCAGTATTTT. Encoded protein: CASSPPGLAGGQVTDTQYF.

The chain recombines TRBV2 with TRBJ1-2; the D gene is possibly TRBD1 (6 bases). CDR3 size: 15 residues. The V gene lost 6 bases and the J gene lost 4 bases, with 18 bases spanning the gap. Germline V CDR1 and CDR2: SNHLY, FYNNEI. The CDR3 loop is CASSLRGGAGYGYTF. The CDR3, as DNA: TGTGCCAGCAGCCTGCGGGGGGGCGCAGGCTATGGCTACACCTTC. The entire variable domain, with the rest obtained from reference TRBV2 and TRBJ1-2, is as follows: EPEVTQTPSHQVTQMGQEVILRCVPISNHLYFYWYRQILGQKVEFLVSFYNNEISEKSEIFDDQFSVERPDGSNFTLKIRSTKLEDSAMYFCASSLRGGAGYGYTFGSGTRLTVV.

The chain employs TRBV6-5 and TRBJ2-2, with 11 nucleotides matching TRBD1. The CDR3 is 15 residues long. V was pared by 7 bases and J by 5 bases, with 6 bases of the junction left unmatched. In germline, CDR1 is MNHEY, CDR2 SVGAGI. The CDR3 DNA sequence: TGTGCCAGCAAAAAGGGACAGGGGGGGACCGGGGAGCTGTTTTTT. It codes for CASKKGQGGTGELFF.

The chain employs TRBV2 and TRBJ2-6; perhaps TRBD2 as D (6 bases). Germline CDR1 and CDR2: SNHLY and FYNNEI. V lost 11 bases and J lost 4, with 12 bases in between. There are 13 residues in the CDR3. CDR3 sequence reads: CAGRGRGANVLTF. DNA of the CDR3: TGTGCCGGCCGGGGGAGAGGGGCCAACGTCCTGACTTTC.

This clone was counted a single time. The CDR3 loop is CSVCAGNTEAFF. CDR3 sequence (DNA): TGCAGCGTGTGTGCAGGGAACACTGAAGCTTTCTTT. The gene calls are TRBV29-1 and TRBJ1-1; D unclear. In germline, CDR1 is SQVTM, CDR2 ANQGSEA. This CDR3 contains 12 residues. Trimming pared 6 bases from V and 1 base from J, leaving 9 bases between.

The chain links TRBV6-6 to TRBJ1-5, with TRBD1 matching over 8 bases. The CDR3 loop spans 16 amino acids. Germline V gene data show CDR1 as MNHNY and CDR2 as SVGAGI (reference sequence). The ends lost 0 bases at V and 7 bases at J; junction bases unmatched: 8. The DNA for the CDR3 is TGTGCCAGCAGTTACTCGACGACTACAGGGGGACAGCCCCAGCATTTT. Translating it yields CASSYSTTTGGQPQHF.

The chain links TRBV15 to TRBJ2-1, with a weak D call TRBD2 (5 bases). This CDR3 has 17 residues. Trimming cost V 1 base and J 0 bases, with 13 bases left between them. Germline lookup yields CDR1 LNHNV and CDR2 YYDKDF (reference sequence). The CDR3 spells CATSRVKAVTSYNEQFF. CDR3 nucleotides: TGTGCCACCAGCAGAGTTAAAGCGGTAACCTCCTACAATGAGCAGTTCTTC.

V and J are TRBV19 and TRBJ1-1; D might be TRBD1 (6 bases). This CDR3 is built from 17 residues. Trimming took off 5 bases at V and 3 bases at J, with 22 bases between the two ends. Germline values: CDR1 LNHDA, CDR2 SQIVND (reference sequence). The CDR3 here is CASSPGTLPLEDTEAFF. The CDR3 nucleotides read TGTGCCAGTAGTCCCGGGACACTTCCACTCGAGGACACTGAAGCTTTCTTT.

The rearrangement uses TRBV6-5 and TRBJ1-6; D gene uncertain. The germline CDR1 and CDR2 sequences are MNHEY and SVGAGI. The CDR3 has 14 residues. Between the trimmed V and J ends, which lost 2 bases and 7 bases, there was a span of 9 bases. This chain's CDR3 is CASSYGPLNSPLHF. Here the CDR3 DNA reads TGTGCCAGCAGTTACGGGCCTCTGAATTCACCCCTCCACTTT.

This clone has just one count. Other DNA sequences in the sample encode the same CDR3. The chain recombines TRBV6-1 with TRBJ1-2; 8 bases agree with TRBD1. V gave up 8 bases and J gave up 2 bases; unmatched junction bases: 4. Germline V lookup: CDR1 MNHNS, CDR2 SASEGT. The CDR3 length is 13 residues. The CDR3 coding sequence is TGTGCCAGCCGGACAGGGAGAAACTATGGCTACACCTTC. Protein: CASRTGRNYGYTF.

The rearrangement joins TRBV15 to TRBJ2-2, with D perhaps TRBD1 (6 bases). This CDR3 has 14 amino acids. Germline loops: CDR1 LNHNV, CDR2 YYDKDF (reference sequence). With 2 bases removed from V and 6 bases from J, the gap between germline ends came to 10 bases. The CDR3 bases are TGTGCCACCAGCAGACGAGCAGGGGCCGGGGAGCTGTTTTTT. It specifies CATSRRAGAGELFF.

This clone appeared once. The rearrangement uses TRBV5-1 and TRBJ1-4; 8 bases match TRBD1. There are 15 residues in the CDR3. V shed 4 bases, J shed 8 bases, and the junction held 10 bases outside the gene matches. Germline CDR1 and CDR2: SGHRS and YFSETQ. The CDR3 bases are TGCGCCAGCAGCCCCTTTGACAGGGGAGAGGAAAAACTGTTTTTT. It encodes CASSPFDRGEEKLFF.

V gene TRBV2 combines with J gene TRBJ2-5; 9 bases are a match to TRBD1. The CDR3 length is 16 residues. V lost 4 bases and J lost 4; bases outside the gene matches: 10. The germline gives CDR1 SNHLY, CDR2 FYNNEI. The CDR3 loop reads CASSVADRGGGETQYF. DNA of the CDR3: TGTGCCAGCAGTGTTGCGGACAGGGGAGGAGGAGAGACCCAGTACTTC.

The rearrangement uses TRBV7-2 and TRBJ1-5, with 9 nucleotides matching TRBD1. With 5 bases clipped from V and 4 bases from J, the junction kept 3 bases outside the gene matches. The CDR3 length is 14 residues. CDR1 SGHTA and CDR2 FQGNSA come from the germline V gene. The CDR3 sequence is CASSAGQGNQPQHF. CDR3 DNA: TGTGCCAGCAGCGCGGGACAGGGAAATCAGCCCCAGCATTTT.

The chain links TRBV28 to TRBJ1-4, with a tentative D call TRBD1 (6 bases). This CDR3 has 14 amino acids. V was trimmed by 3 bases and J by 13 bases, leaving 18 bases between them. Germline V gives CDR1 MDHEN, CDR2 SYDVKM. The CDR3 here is CASSLGGASISLFF. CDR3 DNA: TGTGCCAGCAGTTTGGGGGGGGCTTCGATATCACTGTTTTTT. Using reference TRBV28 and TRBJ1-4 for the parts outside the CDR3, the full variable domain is DVKVTQSSRYLVKRTGEKVFLECVQDMDHENMFWYRQDPGLGLRLIYFSYDVKMKEKGDIPEGYSVSREKKERFSLILESASTNQTSMYLCASSLGGASISLFFGSGTQLSVL.

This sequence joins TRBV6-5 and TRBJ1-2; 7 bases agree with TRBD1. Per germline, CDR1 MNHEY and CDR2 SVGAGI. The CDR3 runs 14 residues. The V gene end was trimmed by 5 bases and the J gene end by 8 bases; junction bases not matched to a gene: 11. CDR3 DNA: TGTGCCAGCAGTCCAGGTTCCAGGGGGAGAGGCTACACCTTC. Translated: CASSPGSRGRGYTF.

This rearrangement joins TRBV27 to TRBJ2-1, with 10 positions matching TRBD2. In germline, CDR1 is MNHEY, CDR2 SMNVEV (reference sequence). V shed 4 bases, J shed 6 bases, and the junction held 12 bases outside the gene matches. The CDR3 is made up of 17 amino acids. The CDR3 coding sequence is TGTGCCAGCAGTTCTTACCTCAGCGGGAGGGCCCGCAATGAGCAGTTCTTC. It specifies CASSSYLSGRARNEQFF.

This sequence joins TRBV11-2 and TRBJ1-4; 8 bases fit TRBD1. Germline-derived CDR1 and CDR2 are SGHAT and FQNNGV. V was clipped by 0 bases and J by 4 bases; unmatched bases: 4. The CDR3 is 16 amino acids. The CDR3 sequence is CASSLDEGQVNEKLFF. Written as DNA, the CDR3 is TGTGCCAGCAGCTTAGATGAGGGACAGGTTAATGAAAAACTGTTTTTT.